The 12 T cell receptor beta chains reported below all come from one sample, sequenced in a study of blood T cell repertoires in COVID-19. Libraries were prepared by immunoSEQ multiplex PCR; TCRdb keeps only in-frame clonotypes and omits some of them. In the table there are 250,000 to 300,000 clones, approximately 79% of which are singletons. The sequenced sample consisted of PBMCs or T cells enriched from blood (not recorded which). The receptors were gathered from a man under 40 with acute COVID-19.

Notes on this clone: Other DNA sequences in this specimen translate into the identical CDR3. J is TRBJ1-2 and V is TRBV24-1; 11 positions agree with TRBD1. CDR3 length equals 15 residues. With 4 bases clipped from V and 5 bases from J, the junction kept 5 bases outside the gene matches. Germline CDR1 KGHDR, CDR2 SFDVKD. The CDR3 here is CATSDRTGGGYGYTF. The CDR3 region has the DNA TGTGCCACCAGTGACCGGACAGGGGGCGGGTATGGCTACACCTTC.

This chain joins TRBV24-1 and TRBJ2-1, with 10 positions matching TRBD2. Germline values: CDR1 KGHDR, CDR2 SFDVKD. This CDR3 has 17 residues. V gave up 4 bases and J gave up 7 bases; unmatched junction bases: 12. Here the CDR3 reads CATSDSGSGRALNEQFF. For the CDR3, the DNA is TGTGCCACCAGTGACTCCGGCAGCGGGAGGGCCTTAAATGAGCAGTTCTTC.

V gene TRBV19 combines with J gene TRBJ2-5, with 7 bases lining up with TRBD1. The length of the CDR3 is 15 residues. Per germline, CDR1 LNHDA and CDR2 SQIVND (reference sequence). J gave up 6 bases and V 8 bases, and 15 bases lay outside the gene matches. The CDR3 DNA is TGTGCCAGTTTCAACAGGGGAATTTGCGGACAGACCCAGTACTTC. Translated: CASFNRGICGQTQYF.

The genes are TRBV5-8 and TRBJ1-6; D ambiguous. The CDR3 length is 12 residues. Germline CDR1 SGHTS, CDR2 YDEGEE. The V end was cut by 4 bases, the J end by 7 bases, with 6 bases between. The CDR3: CASSPSNSPLHF. CDR3 coding DNA: TGTGCCAGCAGCCCTTCGAATTCACCCCTCCACTTT.

The V gene is TRBV29-1, the J gene TRBJ2-1; TRBD1 matches 9 bases. Trimming removed 7 bases from V and 5 bases from J; junction bases left unmatched: 6. Germline V CDR1 and CDR2: SQVTM, ANQGSEA. CDR3 size: 13 residues. CDR3 coding DNA: TGCAGCGCGCCCGGGACAGGGCACAATGAGCAGTTCTTC. It translates to CSAPGTGHNEQFF.

The chain combines TRBV14 with TRBJ1-5; no clear D. The germline V gene encodes CDR1 SGHDN and CDR2 FVKESK. The CDR3 loop spans 13 amino acids. Trimming shortened V by 0 bases and J by 9 bases, and 9 bases separated the two germline ends. The CDR3 is CASSQDEGGPQHF. The CDR3 DNA sequence: TGTGCCAGCAGCCAAGATGAGGGCGGGCCCCAGCATTTT.

The chain uses TRBV7-9 and TRBJ1-1, with D uncertain. The CDR3 sequence is 13 residues long. In germline, CDR1 is SEHNR, CDR2 FQNEAQ (reference sequence). Trimming shortened V by 5 bases and J by 7 bases, and 14 bases separated the two germline ends. The CDR3 DNA reads TGTGCCAGCAGCCGGTTAAATGAGCTTGAAGCTTTCTTT. Translation: CASSRLNELEAFF.

Worth noting for this clone: Other nucleotide sequences in the sample specify the same CDR3. J is TRBJ1-1 and V is TRBV11-2; D is unclear. The CDR3 is 13 residues long. Looked up from germline, CDR1 is SGHAT and CDR2 is FQNNGV. Trimming removed 6 bases at V and 1 base at J, with 9 bases between. DNA for the CDR3: TGTGCCAGCAGGTCACTGCGGAACACTGAAGCTTTCTTT. Its protein product is CASRSLRNTEAFF. The full variable domain, completed using reference TRBV11-2 and TRBJ1-1, is EAGVAQSPRYKIIEKRQSVAFWCNPISGHATLYWYQQILGQGPKLLIQFQNNGVVDDSQLPKDRFSAERLKGVDSTLKIQPAKLEDSAVYLCASRSLRNTEAFFGQGTRLTVV.

V gene TRBV27 combines with J gene TRBJ2-2, with TRBD1 matching 9 bases. Trimming at V came to 5 bases and at J to 13 bases, leaving 5 bases not matched to a gene. Per germline, CDR1 MNHEY and CDR2 SMNVEV (reference sequence). The length of the CDR3 is 12 residues. In DNA, the CDR3 is TGTGCCAGCAGTCCGCGGGGACAGGGGCTGTTTTTT. Translation gives CASSPRGQGLFF.

The V call is TRBV28, the J call TRBJ1-2, with 8 bases identical to TRBD1. This CDR3 comprises 12 residues. Germline loops: CDR1 MDHEN, CDR2 SYDVKM. Unmatched junction bases numbered 5, after V lost 6 bases and J lost 8 bases. The CDR3 loop reads CASSYYRGGYTF. CDR3 bases: TGTGCCAGCAGCTACTACAGGGGGGGCTACACCTTC.

The V gene is TRBV25-1, the J gene TRBJ2-2; TRBD2 is a possible D gene (5 bases). This CDR3 is 15 amino acids long. CDR1 MGHDK and CDR2 SYGVNS come from the germline V gene. V was clipped by 1 base and J by 7 bases, with 13 bases between them. CDR3 protein: CASSELGPGSGELFF. The CDR3 region has the DNA TGTGCCAGCAGTGAATTGGGCCCGGGAAGCGGGGAGCTGTTTTTT. Drawing the rest from reference TRBV25-1 and TRBJ2-2, the complete variable domain is EADIYQTPRYLVIGTGKKITLECSQTMGHDKMYWYQQDPGMELHLIHYSYGVNSTEKGDLSSESTVSRIRTEHFPLTLESARPSHTSQYLCASSELGPGSGELFFGEGSRLTVL.

The genes are TRBV6-5 and TRBJ1-5, with a tentative D call TRBD1 (5 bases). This CDR3 has 14 residues. The ends were cut back, 2 bases at V and 7 bases at J, with 12 bases in the middle. Germline CDR1 is MNHEY and CDR2 is SVGAGI. The CDR3 DNA is TGTGCCAGCAGTTACGGCAGGGTCGGCCAGCCCCAGCATTTT. This translates into CASSYGRVGQPQHF.